This record concerns one TCR beta chain sequence. The data are from a study of OX40 agonist ivuxolimab in advanced cancers. Assay used: immunoSEQ multiplex PCR; TCRdb lists only in-frame clones, some missing. The sample lists approximately 74,000 clones, roughly 91% seen once, with about 1.8% in the top ten. The TCR sequence derives from an adult with an advanced solid tumor such as melanoma, head and neck, liver or kidney cancer. The input for sequencing was CD4+ or CD8+ T cells sorted from blood, taken in a trial of the OX40 agonist ivuxolimab.

The CDR3 DNA reads TGTGCCAGCAGCTCACCGGGACTCCTAAGCCACGAGCAGTACTTC. It yields the protein CASSSPGLLSHEQYF. The chain is built from TRBV6-5 and TRBJ2-7, with D perhaps matching TRBD2 (6 bases). The CDR3 is 15 amino acids. The V end was cut by 6 bases, the J end by 5 bases, with 20 bases between. Per germline, CDR1 MNHEY and CDR2 SVGAGI.